This T cell receptor (beta chain) emerged from a study of post-analysis software for immune sequencing data. Whole-study context: The study covered relapsing-remitting, secondary progressive and progressive-relapsing courses of multiple sclerosis.

Findings and limits, study-wide: By F measure, samples from a shared preparation batch strongly co-clustered. Roughly 5 TRBV segments, TRBV5-6, TRBV5-1 and TRBV20-1 among them, were found more frequent in patients than controls.

The CDR3 runs 15 residues. CDR1 and CDR2 (germline): SEHNR, FQNEAQ (reference sequence). V lost 6 bases and J lost 6, with 18 bases in between. With respect to this clonotype: Its target is unknown.

Unique molecular identifiers were carried by the TCR beta cDNA libraries. TCRdb reanalysed the PCR reads using MiXCR and keeps one entry per CDR3 protein. In the table there are hundreds of thousands of distinct CDR3 sequences, 44% of which are singletons. The TCR sequence derives from a girl between 5 and 17 years old with multiple sclerosis. The sample taken for sequencing was blood. The chain employs TRBV7-9 and TRBJ2-4; D call uncertain. CDR3 coding DNA: TGTGCCAGCAGTCGCCTGTCCGGGTTAATAAACATTCAGTACTTC. Translating it yields CASSRLSGLINIQYF.